This paragraph covers one TCR beta chain sequence. Measured with immunoSEQ multiplex PCR; TCRdb has only the in-frame clones, and not every one. The sample consists of tens of thousands of clones, 91% of them appearing once. The data stem from a study of T cell changes during pregnancy in multiple sclerosis. Germline V gene data show CDR1 as SGHTS and CDR2 as YDEGEE. This CDR3 region has 16 residues. V dropped 0 bases and J dropped 3 bases, with 15 bases sitting between them. This TCR came from a female donor in good health, enrolled as a control in a pregnancy study. J is TRBJ1-1 and V is TRBV5-8; D perhaps matches TRBD1 (6 bases). The specimen comprised peripheral blood, sampled after pregnancy. Written as DNA, the CDR3 is TGTGCCAGCAGCTTGGCCTTGCGGGGGCTTGACACTGAAGCTTTCTTT. Translated, it gives CASSLALRGLDTEAFF.